A selection of T cell receptor beta chains follows, all from one sample in a study of blood T cell repertoires in COVID-19. Method: immunoSEQ multiplex PCR; TCRdb's copy keeps in-frame clones and lacks some. The sample carries 180,000 or so clones, 80% to 90% recorded once. Sequencing was done on a sample of peripheral blood. The receptors come from a man aged 60 to 69 with acute or convalescent COVID-19. Each CDR3 is given with its conserved first and last residue. Fields, in order: V gene, J gene, clone size, D gene, CDR3 protein. D genes are given only for firm matches. Size is omitted from some rows. Given values are once, few, many or a class for expanded clones.

TRBV6-5	TRBJ1-2	.	.	CASSPLQGSDDGYTF
TRBV2	TRBJ2-2	.	TRBD1	CASIPGQGGTGELFF
TRBV5-4	TRBJ2-7	.	TRBD1	CASSLAGTGIYEQYF
TRBV3-1/TRBV3-2	TRBJ2-5	.	TRBD1	CASSQGPGGIETQYF
TRBV5-1	TRBJ2-1	.	.	CASSPLGGYNEQFF
TRBV2	TRBJ2-5	.	TRBD2	CASTRAGGGETQYF
TRBV14	TRBJ2-3	.	TRBD2	CASSQEWGGRSDTQYF
TRBV2	TRBJ1-4	.	.	CASGGEGAYEKLFF
TRBV30	TRBJ1-4	.	.	CAWSEQINEKLFF
TRBV5-4	TRBJ2-3	.	TRBD2	CASSVTSGSGTDTQYF
TRBV9	TRBJ1-4	.	.	CASSVEGTNEKLFF
TRBV24-1	TRBJ2-5	.	TRBD2	CATSDKAGGGETQYF
TRBV5-1	TRBJ2-2	.	TRBD1	CASSRNGQGYTGELFF
TRBV7-3	TRBJ2-2	few	TRBD2	CASSLTSAQSGELFF
TRBV4-2	TRBJ1-5	.	.	CASSLDTGTSSNQPQHF
TRBV24-1	TRBJ1-1	few	.	CATSTQLNTEAFF
TRBV5-1	TRBJ2-1	.	TRBD2	CASSPLGAGLPEEISSYNEQFF
TRBV11-2	TRBJ2-7	.	.	CASSRGKISTYEQYF
TRBV28	TRBJ1-5	.	TRBD1	CASSRVGGPNQPQHF
TRBV16	TRBJ1-6	.	.	CASSQWGGNSAYNSPLHF
TRBV7-3	TRBJ1-2	.	.	CASKPTGTTYGYTF
TRBV2	TRBJ1-5	few	TRBD1	CASRDATGGSILQPQHF